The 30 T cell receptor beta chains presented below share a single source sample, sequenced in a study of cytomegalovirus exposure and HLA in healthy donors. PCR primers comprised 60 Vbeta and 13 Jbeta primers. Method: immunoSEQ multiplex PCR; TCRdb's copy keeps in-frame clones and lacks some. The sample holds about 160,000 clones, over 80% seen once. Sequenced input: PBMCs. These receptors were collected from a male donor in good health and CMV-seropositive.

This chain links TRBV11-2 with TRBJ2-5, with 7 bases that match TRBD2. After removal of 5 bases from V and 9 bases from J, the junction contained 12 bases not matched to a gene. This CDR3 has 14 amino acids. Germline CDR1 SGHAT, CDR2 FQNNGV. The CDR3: CASSPREGLGAQYF. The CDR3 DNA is TGTGCCAGCAGCCCTAGGGAGGGCCTCGGGGCCCAGTACTTC.

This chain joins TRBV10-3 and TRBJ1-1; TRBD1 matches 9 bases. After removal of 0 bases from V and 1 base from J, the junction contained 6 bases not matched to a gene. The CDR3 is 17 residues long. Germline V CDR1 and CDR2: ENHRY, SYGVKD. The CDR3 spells CAISESKGTGRNTEAFF. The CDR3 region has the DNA TGTGCCATCAGTGAGTCGAAGGGGACAGGGAGGAACACTGAAGCTTTCTTT.

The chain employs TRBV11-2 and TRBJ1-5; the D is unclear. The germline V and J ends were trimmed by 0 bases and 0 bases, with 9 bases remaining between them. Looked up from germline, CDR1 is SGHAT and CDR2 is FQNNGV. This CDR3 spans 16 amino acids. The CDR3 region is CASSLEGDGSNQPQHF. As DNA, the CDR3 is TGTGCCAGCAGCTTAGAAGGAGACGGTAGCAATCAGCCCCAGCATTTT.

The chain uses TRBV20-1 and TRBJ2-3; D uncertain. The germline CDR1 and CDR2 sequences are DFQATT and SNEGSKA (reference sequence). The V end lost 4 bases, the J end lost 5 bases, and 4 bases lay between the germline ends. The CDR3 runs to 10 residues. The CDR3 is CSANRDTQYF. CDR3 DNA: TGCAGTGCTAATCGAGATACGCAGTATTTT.

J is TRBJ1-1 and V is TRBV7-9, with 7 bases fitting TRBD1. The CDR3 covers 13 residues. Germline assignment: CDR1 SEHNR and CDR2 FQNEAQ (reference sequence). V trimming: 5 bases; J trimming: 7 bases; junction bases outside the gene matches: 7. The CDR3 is CASSIRQGGEAFF. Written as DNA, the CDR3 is TGTGCCAGCAGCATCAGACAGGGTGGTGAAGCTTTCTTT.

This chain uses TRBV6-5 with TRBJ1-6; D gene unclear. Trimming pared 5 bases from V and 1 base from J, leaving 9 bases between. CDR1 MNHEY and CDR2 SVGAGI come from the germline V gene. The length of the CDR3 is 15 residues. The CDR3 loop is CASSAPRSYNSPLHF. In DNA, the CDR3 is TGTGCCAGCAGTGCCCCTAGGTCCTATAATTCACCCCTCCACTTT.

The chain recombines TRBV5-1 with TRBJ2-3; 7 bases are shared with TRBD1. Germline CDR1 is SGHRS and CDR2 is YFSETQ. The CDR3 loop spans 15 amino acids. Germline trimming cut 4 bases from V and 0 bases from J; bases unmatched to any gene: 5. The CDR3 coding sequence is TGCGCCAGCAGCGCCGGGACAGTTAGCACAGATACGCAGTATTTT. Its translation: CASSAGTVSTDTQYF.

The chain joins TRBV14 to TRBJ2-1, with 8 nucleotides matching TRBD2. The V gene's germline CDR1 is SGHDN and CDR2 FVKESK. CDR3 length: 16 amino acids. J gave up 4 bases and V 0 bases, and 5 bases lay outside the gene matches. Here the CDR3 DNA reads TGTGCCAGCAGCCAAGACAGCGGGAGCTTTTACAATGAGCAGTTCTTC. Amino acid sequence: CASSQDSGSFYNEQFF.

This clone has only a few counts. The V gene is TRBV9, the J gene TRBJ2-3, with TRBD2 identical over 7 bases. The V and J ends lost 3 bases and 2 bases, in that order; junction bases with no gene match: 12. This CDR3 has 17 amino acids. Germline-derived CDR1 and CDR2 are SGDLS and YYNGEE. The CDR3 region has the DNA TGTGCCAGCAGCGATCCCCCCGGGACTAAGTACACAGATACGCAGTATTTT. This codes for CASSDPPGTKYTDTQYF.

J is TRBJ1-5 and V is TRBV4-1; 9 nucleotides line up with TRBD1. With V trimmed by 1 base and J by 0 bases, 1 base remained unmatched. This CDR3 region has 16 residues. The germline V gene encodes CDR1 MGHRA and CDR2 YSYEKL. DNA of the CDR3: TGCGCCAGCAGCCAAGCGACAGGGGGTAGCAATCAGCCCCAGCATTTT. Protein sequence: CASSQATGGSNQPQHF.

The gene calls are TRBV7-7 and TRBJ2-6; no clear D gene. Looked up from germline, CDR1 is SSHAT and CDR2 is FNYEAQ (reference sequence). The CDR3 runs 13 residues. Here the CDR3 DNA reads TGTGCTACTCCATCCTCTGGGGCCAACGTCCTGACTTTC. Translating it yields CATPSSGANVLTF.

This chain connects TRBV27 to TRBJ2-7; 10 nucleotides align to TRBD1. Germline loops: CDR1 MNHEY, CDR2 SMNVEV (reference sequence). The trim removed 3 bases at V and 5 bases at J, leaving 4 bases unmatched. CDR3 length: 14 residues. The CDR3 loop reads CASSLGQGSNEQYF. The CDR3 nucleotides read TGTGCCAGCAGTTTGGGACAGGGGTCAAACGAGCAGTACTTC.

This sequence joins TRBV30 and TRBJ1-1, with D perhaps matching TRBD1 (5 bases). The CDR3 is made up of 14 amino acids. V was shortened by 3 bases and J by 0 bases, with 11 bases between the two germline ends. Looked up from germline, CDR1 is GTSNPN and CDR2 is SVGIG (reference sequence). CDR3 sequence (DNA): TGTGCCTGGAGACCGGGACTGATGAACACTGAAGCTTTCTTT. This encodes CAWRPGLMNTEAFF.

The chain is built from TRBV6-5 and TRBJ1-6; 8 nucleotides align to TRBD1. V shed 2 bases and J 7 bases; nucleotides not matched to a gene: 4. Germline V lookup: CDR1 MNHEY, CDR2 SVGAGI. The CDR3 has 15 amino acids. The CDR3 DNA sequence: TGTGCCAGCAGTTACGCAGGGGGCAGGAATTCACCCCTCCACTTT. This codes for CASSYAGGRNSPLHF.

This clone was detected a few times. CDR3: CASSAYYDEQFF. CDR3 in DNA: TGTGCCAGCAGTGCCTACTATGATGAGCAGTTCTTC. The chain combines TRBV28 with TRBJ2-1; no clear D gene. Germline V CDR1 and CDR2: MDHEN, SYDVKM. The CDR3 covers 12 residues. Between the trimmed V and J ends, which lost 5 bases and 8 bases, there was a span of 10 bases.

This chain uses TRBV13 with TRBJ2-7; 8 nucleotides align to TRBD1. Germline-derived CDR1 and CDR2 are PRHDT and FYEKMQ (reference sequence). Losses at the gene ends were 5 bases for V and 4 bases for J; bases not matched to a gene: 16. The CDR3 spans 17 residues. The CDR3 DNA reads TGTGCCAGCAGCCAACCCGGGACAGGACTTTTTGCGTACGAGCAGTACTTC. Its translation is CASSQPGTGLFAYEQYF.

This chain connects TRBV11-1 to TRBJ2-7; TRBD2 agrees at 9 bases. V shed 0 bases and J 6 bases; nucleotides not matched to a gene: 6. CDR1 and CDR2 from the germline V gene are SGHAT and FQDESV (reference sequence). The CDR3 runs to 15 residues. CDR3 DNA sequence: TGTGCCAGCAGCTTAGCGTTAGCGGGAGAGAGCGAGCAGTACTTC. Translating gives CASSLALAGESEQYF.

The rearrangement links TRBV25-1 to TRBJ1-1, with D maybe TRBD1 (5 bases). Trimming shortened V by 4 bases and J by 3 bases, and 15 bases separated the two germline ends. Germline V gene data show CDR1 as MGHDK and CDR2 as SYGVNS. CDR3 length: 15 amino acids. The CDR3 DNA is TGTGCCAGCAGTGGAGCGGGGCAGGGACACACTGAAGCTTTCTTT. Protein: CASSGAGQGHTEAFF.

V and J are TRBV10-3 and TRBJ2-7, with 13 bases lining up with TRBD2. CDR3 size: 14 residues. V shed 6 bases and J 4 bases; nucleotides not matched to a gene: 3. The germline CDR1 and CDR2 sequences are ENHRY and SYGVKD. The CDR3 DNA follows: TGTGCCATCAGATTGACTAGCGGGAGGTACGAGCAGTACTTC. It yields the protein CAIRLTSGRYEQYF.

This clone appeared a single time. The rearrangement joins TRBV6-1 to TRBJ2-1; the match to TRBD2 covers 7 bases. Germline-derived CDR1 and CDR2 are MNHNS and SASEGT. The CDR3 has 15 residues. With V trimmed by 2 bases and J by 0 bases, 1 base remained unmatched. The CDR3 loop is CASSESGVSYNEQFF. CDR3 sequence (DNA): TGTGCCAGCAGTGAAAGCGGGGTCTCCTACAATGAGCAGTTCTTC.

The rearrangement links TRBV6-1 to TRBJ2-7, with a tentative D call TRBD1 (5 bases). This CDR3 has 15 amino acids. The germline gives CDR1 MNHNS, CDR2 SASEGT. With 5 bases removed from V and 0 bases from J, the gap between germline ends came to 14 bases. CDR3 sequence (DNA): TGTGCCAGCAGTCAGGACACCTCGAGCTCCTACGAGCAGTACTTC. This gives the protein CASSQDTSSSYEQYF.

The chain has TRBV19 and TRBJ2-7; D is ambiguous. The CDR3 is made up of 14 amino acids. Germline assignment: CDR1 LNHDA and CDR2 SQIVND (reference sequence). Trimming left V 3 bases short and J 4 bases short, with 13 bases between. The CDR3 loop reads CASSILGYGYEQYF. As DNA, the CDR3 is TGTGCCAGTAGTATCCTGGGCTACGGTTACGAGCAGTACTTC.

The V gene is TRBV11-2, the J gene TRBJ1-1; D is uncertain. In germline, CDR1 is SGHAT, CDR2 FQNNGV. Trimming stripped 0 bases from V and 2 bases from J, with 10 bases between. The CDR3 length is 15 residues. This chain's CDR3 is CASSLDRAVNTEAFF. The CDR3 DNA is TGTGCCAGCAGCTTAGATCGTGCGGTAAACACTGAAGCTTTCTTT.

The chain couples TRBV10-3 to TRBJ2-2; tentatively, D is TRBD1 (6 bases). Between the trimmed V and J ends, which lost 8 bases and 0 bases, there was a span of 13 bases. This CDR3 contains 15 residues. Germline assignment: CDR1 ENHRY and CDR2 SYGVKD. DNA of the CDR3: TGTGCCATCGATCCGCAGGGGTCGAACACCGGGGAGCTGTTTTTT. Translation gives CAIDPQGSNTGELFF.

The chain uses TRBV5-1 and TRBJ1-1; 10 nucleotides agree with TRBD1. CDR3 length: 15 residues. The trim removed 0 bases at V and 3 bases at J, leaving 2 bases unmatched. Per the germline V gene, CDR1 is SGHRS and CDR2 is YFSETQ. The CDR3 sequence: CASSLGGTGDTEAFF. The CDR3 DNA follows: TGCGCCAGCAGCTTGGGTGGGACAGGGGACACTGAAGCTTTCTTT.

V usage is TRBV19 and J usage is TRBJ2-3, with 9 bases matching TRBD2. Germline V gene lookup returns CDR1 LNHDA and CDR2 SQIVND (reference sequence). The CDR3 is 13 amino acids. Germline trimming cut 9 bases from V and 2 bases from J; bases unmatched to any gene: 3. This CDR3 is CASRTSDTDTQYF. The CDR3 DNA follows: TGTGCCAGCCGGACTAGCGACACAGATACGCAGTATTTT.

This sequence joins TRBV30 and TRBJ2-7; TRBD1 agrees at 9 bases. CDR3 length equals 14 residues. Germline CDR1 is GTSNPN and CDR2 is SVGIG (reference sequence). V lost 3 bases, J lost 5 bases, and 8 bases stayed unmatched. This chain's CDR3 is CAWSDRDRDHEQYF. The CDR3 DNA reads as TGTGCCTGGAGCGACCGGGACAGGGACCACGAGCAGTACTTC.

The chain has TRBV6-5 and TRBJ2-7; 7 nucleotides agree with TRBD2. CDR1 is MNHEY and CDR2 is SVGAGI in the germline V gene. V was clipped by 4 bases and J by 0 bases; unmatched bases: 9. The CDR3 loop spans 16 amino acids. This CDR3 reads CASSSLSGMSSYEQYF. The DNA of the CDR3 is TGTGCCAGCAGTTCTCTGAGCGGGATGAGCTCCTACGAGCAGTACTTC.

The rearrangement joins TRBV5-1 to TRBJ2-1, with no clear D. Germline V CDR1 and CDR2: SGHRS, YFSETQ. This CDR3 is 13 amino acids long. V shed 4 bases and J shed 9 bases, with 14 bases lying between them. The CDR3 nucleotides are TGCGCCAGCAGCCAAGCAACGATCACTGAGCAGTTCTTC. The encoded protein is CASSQATITEQFF.

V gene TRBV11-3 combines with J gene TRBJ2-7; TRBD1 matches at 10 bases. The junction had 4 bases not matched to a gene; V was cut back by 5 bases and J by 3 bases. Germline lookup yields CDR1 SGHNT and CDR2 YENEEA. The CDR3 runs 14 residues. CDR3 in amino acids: CASSIWDRGYEQYF. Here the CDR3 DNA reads TGTGCCAGCAGCATATGGGACAGGGGCTACGAGCAGTACTTC. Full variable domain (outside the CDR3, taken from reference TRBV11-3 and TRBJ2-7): EAGVVQSPRYKIIEKKQPVAFWCNPISGHNTLYWYLQNLGQGPELLIRYENEEAVDDSQLPKDRFSAERLKGVDSTLKIQPAELGDSAVYLCASSIWDRGYEQYFGPGTRLTVT.